The clone carrying this T cell receptor (beta chain) was detected only a few times. Its antigen remains unidentified. V was clipped by 0 bases and J by 0 bases, with 9 bases between them. Germline V gene lookup returns CDR1 ENHRY and CDR2 SYGVKD. This CDR3 has 16 amino acids. A multiplex PCR was run with 60 Vbeta primers and 13 Jbeta primers. As processed by the authors: An analysis that came later counted around 80 million unique TCR beta chains, 10 million to 12 million shared. Sequencing was performed with immunoSEQ multiplex PCR; in TCRdb, only in-frame clones are kept and a portion is missing. V and J calls and clone size follow that table, whereas D and trimming were derived from the DNA. The data show just over 95,000 clones, approximately 72% seen once. The data derive from a study of cytomegalovirus exposure and HLA in healthy donors. Overall study: Earlier sequencing of about 179 million T cells yielded approximately 100 million unique TCR beta sequences.

Study results and caveats: As a later analysis showed, a missense DCLRE1C variant was linked to trimming of TCR beta V- and J-genes. In an earlier analysis, about 90% or about 30%: the productive usage of most TCR beta V segments.

The sample was PBMCs. This clonotype originated in a woman in her forties in good health and CMV-seropositive. The V call is TRBV10-3, the J call TRBJ2-1, with a weak D call TRBD2 (5 bases). CDR3 nucleotides: TGTGCCATCAGTGAGTCGAGCGGAGGCTCCTACAATGAGCAGTTCTTC. This codes for CAISESSGGSYNEQFF.